This paragraph reports one T cell receptor beta chain. This entry comes from a study of shared clonotypes between healthy human individuals. About the research overall: CD4 naive and memory got three plates each, CD8 naive two, CD8 memory one.

Generated by immunoSEQ multiplex PCR, the TCRdb table keeps only in-frame clones and is missing some. The sample consists of under 2.5 million clones, about nine tenths of them appearing once. V dropped 0 bases and J dropped 7; count of bases not matched to a gene: 8. The CDR3 has 18 residues. The germline V gene has CDR1 WSHSY and CDR2 SAAADI. The TCR originated in a man aged 18 to 30 in good health. Some clones in this sample may be carry-over from other donors' samples. The chain has TRBV10-2 and TRBJ2-1; 14 nucleotides line up with TRBD2. The material sequenced was naive CD4+ T cells from PBMCs. The subset denotes: CD45RA+ positively selected. The CDR3 nucleotides are TGCGCCAGCAGTGAGTCGGGCGGGACTAGCGGGAGAAGAAATGAGCAGTTCTTC. Translated: CASSESGGTSGRRNEQFF.